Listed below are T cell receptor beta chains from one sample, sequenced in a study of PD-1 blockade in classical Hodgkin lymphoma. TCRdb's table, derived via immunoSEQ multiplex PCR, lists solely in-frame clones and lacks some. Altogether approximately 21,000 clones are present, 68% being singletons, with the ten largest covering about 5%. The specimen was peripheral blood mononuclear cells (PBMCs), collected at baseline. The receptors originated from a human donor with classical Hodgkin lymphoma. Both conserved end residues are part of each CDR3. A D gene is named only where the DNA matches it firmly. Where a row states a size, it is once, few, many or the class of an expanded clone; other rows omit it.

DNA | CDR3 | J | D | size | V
TGTGCCAGCAGGCCACAAGGGGGGACCTACGAGCAGTACTTC | CASRPQGGTYEQYF | TRBJ2-7 | . | . | TRBV27
TGTGCCAGCAGTCCAGGACAGGGCGGCTCACCCCTCCACTTT | CASSPGQGGSPLHF | TRBJ1-6 | TRBD1 | . | TRBV2
TGTGCCAGCAGTTACCTAGGGGCGGCCAAAAACATTCAGTACTTC | CASSYLGAAKNIQYF | TRBJ2-4 | . | . | TRBV6-6
TGTGCCAGCAGTCACGGGACATCTGGAAACACCATATATTTT | CASSHGTSGNTIYF | TRBJ1-3 | . | . | TRBV6-7
TGTGCCAGCAGCTTAGGGAGGGGCAGAGCAGATACGCAGTATTTT | CASSLGRGRADTQYF | TRBJ2-3 | . | few | TRBV7-8
TGCGCCAGCAGCTTGAACGTAGAGGGTGAGCAGTTCTTC | CASSLNVEGEQFF | TRBJ2-1 | . | . | TRBV5-1
TGCGCCAGCAGCCAAGGGGGCCTGAACTATGGCTACACCTTC | CASSQGGLNYGYTF | TRBJ1-2 | . | . | TRBV4-1
TGTGCCAGCCCTCTCCCAACTAATGAAAAACTGTTTTTT | CASPLPTNEKLFF | TRBJ1-4 | . | few | TRBV28
TGTGCCAGCAGCTTGACTAGCGGGAGCACAGATACGCAGTATTTT | CASSLTSGSTDTQYF | TRBJ2-3 | TRBD2 | . | TRBV5-6
TGTGCCAGCAGCTTAGACCTTATCACCAATGAGCAGTTCTTC | CASSLDLITNEQFF | TRBJ2-1 | . | . | TRBV11-1
TGCGCCAGCAGCGACCGCAAGGGGCAGTTCTTC | CASSDRKGQFF | TRBJ2-1 | . | . | TRBV5-1
TGCAGTATGGACGGGGACGGCTACACCTTC | CSMDGDGYTF | TRBJ1-2 | . | once | TRBV20-1
TGCGCCACCCATAACTCTGGACTAGCTGAGCAAGAGACCCAGTACTTC | CATHNSGLAEQETQYF | TRBJ2-5 | TRBD2 | . | TRBV5-1
TGTGCCAGCAGTTGGGGGGGGATGTGGGAAAAACTGTTTTTT | CASSWGGMWEKLFF | TRBJ1-4 | . | . | TRBV28
TGTGCCACCCCGCCCGGAGACTTCTATGGCTACACCTTC | CATPPGDFYGYTF | TRBJ1-2 | . | . | TRBV6-5
TGTGCCAGCTGTCGACAGGGTGGGCACACTGAAGCTTTCTTT | CASCRQGGHTEAFF | TRBJ1-1 | TRBD1 | few | TRBV28
TGTGCCAGCAGCTTATTCCCCGGCCCGCAAGGAGTCTACGAGCAGTACTTC | CASSLFPGPQGVYEQYF | TRBJ2-7 | . | few | TRBV7-9
TGTGCCAGCAGTTGGGGGGGGGTCCCGCCGTTATATGGCTACACCTTC | CASSWGGVPPLYGYTF | TRBJ1-2 | . | . | TRBV6-5
TGTGCCAGCAGCTGGACGAGGGGGGGCTCCTACAATGAGCAGTTCTTC | CASSWTRGGSYNEQFF | TRBJ2-1 | . | . | TRBV11-2
TGTGCCAGCTCACCGCGCCCGGGACAGGGAATCGTAGATACGCAGTATTTT | CASSPRPGQGIVDTQYF | TRBJ2-3 | TRBD1 | . | TRBV18
TGTGCCAGCAGCCAGACTAGCGGGAGTTCGTATGAGACCCAGTACTTC | CASSQTSGSSYETQYF | TRBJ2-5 | TRBD2 | . | TRBV9
TGTGCCAGCAGTTTGGACGGTAGCAATCAGCCCCAGCATTTT | CASSLDGSNQPQHF | TRBJ1-5 | . | . | TRBV6-6
TGTGCCAGCGGCCAGGGACAGGTGTGGAACACTGAAGCTTTCTTT | CASGQGQVWNTEAFF | TRBJ1-1 | TRBD1 | . | TRBV6-5
TGTGCCAGCAGTTTCGTGTACACTACCTACGAGCAGTACTTC | CASSFVYTTYEQYF | TRBJ2-7 | . | . | TRBV28
TGCGCCAGCAGCTTGGGCCGATCAACTAATGAAAAACTGTTTTTT | CASSLGRSTNEKLFF | TRBJ1-4 | . | . | TRBV5-1
TGTGCCAGCTTTTCGGACAGTGCCTATGGCTACACCTTC | CASFSDSAYGYTF | TRBJ1-2 | . | . | TRBV18
TGTGCCAGCAGCCAAGAGGGGGACAGACAAGAGACCCAGTACTTC | CASSQEGDRQETQYF | TRBJ2-5 | TRBD1 | . | TRBV4-2